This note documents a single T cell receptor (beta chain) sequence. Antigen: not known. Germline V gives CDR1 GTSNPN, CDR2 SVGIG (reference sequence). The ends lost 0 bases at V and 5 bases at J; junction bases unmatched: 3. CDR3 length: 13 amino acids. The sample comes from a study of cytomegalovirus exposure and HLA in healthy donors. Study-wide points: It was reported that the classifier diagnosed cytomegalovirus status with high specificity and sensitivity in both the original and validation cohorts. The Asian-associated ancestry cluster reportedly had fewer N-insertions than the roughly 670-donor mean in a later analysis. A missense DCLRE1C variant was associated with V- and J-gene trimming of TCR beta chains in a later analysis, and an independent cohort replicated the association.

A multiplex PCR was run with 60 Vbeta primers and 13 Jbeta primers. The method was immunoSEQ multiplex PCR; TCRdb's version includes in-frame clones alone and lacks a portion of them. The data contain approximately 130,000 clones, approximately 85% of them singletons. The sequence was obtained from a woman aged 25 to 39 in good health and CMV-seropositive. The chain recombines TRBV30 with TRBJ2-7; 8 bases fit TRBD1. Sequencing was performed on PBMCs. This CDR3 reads CAWSVQGANEQYF. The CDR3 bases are TGTGCCTGGAGTGTGCAGGGGGCCAACGAGCAGTACTTC.